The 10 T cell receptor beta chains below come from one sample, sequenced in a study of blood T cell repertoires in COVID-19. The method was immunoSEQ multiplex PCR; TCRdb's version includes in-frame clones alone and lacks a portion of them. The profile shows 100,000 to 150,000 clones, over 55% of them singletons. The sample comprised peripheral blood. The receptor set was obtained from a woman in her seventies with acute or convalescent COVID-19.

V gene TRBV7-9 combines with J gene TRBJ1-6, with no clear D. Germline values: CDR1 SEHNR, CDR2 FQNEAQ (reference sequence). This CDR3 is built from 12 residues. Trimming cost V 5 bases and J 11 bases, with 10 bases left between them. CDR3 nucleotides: TGTGCCAGCAGCGTCCCGTCTACACCCCTCCACTTT. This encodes CASSVPSTPLHF.

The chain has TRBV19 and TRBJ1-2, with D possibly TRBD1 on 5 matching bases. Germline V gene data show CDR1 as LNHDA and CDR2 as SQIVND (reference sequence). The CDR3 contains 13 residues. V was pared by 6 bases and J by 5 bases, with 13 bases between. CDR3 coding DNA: TGTGCCAGTAGCGTCGGGGGAAGTTATGGCTACACCTTC. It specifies CASSVGGSYGYTF.

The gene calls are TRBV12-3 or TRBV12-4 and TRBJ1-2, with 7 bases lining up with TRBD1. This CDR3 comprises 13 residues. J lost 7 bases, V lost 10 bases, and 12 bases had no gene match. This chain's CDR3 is CATFRGQFSGYTF. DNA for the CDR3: TGTGCCACCTTTAGGGGACAGTTCAGTGGCTACACCTTC.

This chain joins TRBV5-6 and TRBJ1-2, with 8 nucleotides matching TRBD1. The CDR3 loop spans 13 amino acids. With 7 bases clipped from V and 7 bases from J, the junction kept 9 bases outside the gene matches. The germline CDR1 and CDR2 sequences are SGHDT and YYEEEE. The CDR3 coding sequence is TGTGCCAGCGATCGGACAGGGTACAGTGGCTACACCTTC. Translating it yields CASDRTGYSGYTF.

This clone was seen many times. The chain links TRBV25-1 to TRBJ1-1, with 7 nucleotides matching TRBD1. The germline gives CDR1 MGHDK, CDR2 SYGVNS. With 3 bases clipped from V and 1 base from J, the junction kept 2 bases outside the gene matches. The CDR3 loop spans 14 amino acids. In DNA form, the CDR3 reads TGTGCCAGCAGTGATTGGGACAGGAACACTGAAGCTTTCTTT. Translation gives CASSDWDRNTEAFF.

CDR3 sequence (DNA): TGTGCCAGCAGCGCTGGGGGGGGCCCTGCGTATAGCGAGCAGTACTTC. Protein sequence: CASSAGGGPAYSEQYF. The chain has TRBV9 and TRBJ2-7, with a tentative D call TRBD2 (7 bases). V dropped 3 bases and J dropped 6 bases, with 22 bases sitting between them. CDR1 is SGDLS and CDR2 is YYNGEE in the germline V gene. The CDR3 runs to 16 residues.

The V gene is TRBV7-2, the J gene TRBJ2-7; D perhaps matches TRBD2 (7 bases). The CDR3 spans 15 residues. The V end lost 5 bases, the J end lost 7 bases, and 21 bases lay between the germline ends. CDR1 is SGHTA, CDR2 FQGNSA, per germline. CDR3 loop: CASSGGGPGGQEQYF. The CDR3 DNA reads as TGTGCCAGCAGCGGCGGGGGCCCCGGGGGGCAAGAGCAGTACTTC.

The CDR3 coding sequence is TGTGCCAGTAGGATCCCCGGGATTCCGGAAGCTTTCTTT. Translating gives CASRIPGIPEAFF. The chain joins TRBV19 to TRBJ1-1; D gene ambiguous. This CDR3 is built from 13 residues. CDR1 LNHDA and CDR2 SQIVND come from the germline V gene (reference sequence). Trimming stripped 6 bases from V and 8 bases from J, with 16 bases between.

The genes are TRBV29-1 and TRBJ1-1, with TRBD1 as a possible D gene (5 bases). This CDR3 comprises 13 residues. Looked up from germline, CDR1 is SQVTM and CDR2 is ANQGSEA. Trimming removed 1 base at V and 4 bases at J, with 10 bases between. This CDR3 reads CSVEVGGGTEAFF. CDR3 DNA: TGCAGCGTTGAAGTCGGGGGGGGCACTGAAGCTTTCTTT.

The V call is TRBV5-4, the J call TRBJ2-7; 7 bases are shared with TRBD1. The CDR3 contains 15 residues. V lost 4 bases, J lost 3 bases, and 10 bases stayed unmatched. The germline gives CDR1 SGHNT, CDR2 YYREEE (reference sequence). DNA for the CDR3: TGTGCCAGCAGCCCAGGGGGTTCAGAGATCTACGAGCAGTACTTC. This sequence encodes CASSPGGSEIYEQYF. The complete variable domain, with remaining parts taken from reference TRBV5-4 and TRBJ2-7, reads ETGVTQSPTHLIKTRGQQVTLRCSSQSGHNTVSWYQQALGQGPQFIFQYYREEENGRGNFPPRFSGLQFPNYSSELNVNALELDDSALYLCASSPGGSEIYEQYFGPGTRLTVT.